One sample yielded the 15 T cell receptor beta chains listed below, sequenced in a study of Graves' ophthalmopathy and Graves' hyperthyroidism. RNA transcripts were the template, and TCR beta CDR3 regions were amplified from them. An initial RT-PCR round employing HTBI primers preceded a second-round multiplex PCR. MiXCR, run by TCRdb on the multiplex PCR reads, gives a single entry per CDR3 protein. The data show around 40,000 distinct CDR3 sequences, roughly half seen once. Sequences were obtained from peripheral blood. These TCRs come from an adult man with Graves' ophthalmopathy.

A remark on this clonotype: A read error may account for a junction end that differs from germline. CDR3 coding DNA: TGTGCCAGCAGTTACTCGACATCCAGACGGTACGGGCAGTACTTC. Amino acid sequence: CASSYSTSRRYGQYF. This chain connects TRBV6-5 to TRBJ2-7, with D unclear. CDR3 size: 15 residues. The germline V gene has CDR1 MNHEY and CDR2 SVGAGI.

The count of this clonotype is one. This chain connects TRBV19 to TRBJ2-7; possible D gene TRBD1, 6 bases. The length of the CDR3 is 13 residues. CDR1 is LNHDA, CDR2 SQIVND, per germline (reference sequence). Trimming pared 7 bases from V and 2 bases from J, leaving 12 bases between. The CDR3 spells CASTGEPTYEQYF. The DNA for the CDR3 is TGTGCCAGTACAGGGGAGCCCACCTACGAGCAGTACTTC.

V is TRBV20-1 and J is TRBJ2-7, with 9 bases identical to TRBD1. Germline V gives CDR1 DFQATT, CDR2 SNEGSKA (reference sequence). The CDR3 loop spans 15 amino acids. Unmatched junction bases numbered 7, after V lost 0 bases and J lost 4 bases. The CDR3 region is CSARDLGTGFYEQYF. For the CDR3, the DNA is TGCAGTGCTAGAGATCTCGGGACAGGGTTTTACGAGCAGTACTTC.

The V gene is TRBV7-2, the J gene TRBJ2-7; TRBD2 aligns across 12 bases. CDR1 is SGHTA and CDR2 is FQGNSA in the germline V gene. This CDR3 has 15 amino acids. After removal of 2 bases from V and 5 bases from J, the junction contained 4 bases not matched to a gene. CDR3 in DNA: TGTGCCAGCAGCTTAAAGACTAGCGGGGGAGACGAGCAGTACGTC. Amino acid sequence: CASSLKTSGGDEQYV.

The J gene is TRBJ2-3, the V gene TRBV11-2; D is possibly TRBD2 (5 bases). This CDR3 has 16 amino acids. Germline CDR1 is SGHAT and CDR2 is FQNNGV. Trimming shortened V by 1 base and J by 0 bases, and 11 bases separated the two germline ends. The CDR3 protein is CASSLARGSSTDTQYF. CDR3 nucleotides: TGTGCCAGCAGCTTAGCCAGAGGGTCTAGCACAGATACGCAGTATTTT.

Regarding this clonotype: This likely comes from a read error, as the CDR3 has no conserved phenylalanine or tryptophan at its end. CDR3 in amino acids: CATHRDVGGGETQYL. The CDR3 nucleotides are TGTGCCACCCACAGAGATGTGGGGGGCGGAGAGACCCAGTACCTC. The rearrangement links TRBV15 to TRBJ2-5, with D possibly called TRBD1 or TRBD2 (6 bases each). The CDR3 is made up of 15 amino acids. V dropped 8 bases and J dropped 4 bases, with 20 bases sitting between them. Germline V CDR1 and CDR2: LNHNV, YYDKDF (reference sequence).

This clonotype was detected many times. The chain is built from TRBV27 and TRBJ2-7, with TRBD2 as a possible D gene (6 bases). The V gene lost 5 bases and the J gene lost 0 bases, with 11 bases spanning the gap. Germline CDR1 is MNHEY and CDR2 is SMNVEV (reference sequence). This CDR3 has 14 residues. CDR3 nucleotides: TGTGCCAGCAGTGGCGCTAGCGACTCCTACGAGCAGTACTTC. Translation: CASSGASDSYEQYF.

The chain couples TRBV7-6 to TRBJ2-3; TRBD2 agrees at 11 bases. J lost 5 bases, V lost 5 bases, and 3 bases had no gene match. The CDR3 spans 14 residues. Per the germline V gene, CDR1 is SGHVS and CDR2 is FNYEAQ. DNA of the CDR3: TGTGCCAGCAGCCAAACTAGCGGGAGAGATACGCAGTATTTT. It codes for CASSQTSGRDTQYF. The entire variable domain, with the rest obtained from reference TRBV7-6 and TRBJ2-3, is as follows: GAGVSQSPRYKVTKRGQDVALRCDPISGHVSLYWYRQALGQGPEFLTYFNYEAQQDKSGLPNDRFSAERPEGSISTLTIQRTEQRDSAMYRCASSQTSGRDTQYFGPGTRLTVL.

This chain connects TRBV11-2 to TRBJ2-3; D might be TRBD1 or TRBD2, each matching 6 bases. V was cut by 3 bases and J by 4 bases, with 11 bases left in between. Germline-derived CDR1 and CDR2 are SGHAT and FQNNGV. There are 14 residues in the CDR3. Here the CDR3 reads CASSLLGGPDTQYF. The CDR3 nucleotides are TGTGCCAGCAGCTTGTTGGGGGGCCCAGATACGCAGTATTTT.

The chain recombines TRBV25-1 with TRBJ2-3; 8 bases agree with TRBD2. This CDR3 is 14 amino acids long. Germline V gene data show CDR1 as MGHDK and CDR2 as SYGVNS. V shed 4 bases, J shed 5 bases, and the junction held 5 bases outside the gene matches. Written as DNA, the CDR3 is TGTGCCAGCAGTGTCGGGAGGGGAGTAGATACGCAGTATTTT. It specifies CASSVGRGVDTQYF.

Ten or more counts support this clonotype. In nucleotides, the CDR3 is TGTGCCAGCAGCAAAGGGTCCTCCTACGAGCAGTACTTC. Protein: CASSKGSSYEQYF. The rearrangement joins TRBV11-2 to TRBJ2-7; no clear D gene. The CDR3 is 13 residues long. The germline V gene encodes CDR1 SGHAT and CDR2 FQNNGV. Trimming took off 5 bases at V and 0 bases at J, with 8 bases between the two ends. Full variable domain (outside the CDR3, taken from reference TRBV11-2 and TRBJ2-7): EAGVAQSPRYKIIEKRQSVAFWCNPISGHATLYWYQQILGQGPKLLIQFQNNGVVDDSQLPKDRFSAERLKGVDSTLKIQPAKLEDSAVYLCASSKGSSYEQYFGPGTRLTVT.

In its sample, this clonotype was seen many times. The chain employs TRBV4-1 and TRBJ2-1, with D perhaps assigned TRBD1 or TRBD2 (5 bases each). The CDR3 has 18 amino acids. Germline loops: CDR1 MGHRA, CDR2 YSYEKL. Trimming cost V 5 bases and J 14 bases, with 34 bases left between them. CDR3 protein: CASSITLLGDPSNEQEFF. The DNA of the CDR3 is TGCGCCAGCAGCATTACTCTGTTGGGGGACCCATCCAATGAGCAGGAGTTCTTC.

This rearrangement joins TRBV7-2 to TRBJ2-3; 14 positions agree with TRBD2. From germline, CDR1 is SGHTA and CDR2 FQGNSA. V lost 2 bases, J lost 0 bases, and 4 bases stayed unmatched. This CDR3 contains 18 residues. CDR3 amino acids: CASSLRGTSGRSTDTQYF. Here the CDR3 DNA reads TGTGCCAGCAGCTTAAGGGGGACTAGCGGGAGAAGCACAGATACGCAGTATTTT.

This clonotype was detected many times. The CDR3 region has the DNA TGTGCCAGCAGCTCGGGACGGCAAAATGAAAAACTGTTTTTT. This sequence encodes CASSSGRQNEKLFF. The V gene is TRBV11-2, the J gene TRBJ1-4; maybe TRBD1 (5 bases). The CDR3 length is 14 residues. Trimming took 4 bases from V and 5 from J, leaving 11 bases between them. Per germline, CDR1 SGHAT and CDR2 FQNNGV.

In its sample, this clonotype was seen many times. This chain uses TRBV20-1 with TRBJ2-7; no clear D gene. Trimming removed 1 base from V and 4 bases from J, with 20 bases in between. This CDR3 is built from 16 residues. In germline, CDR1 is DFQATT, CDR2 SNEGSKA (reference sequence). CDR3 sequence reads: CSARGTVGLRNYEQYF. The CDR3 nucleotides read TGCAGTGCTAGAGGCACAGTTGGATTGCGGAATTACGAGCAGTACTTC.